This TCR beta chain originates from a study of blood T cell repertoires in COVID-19. In the study overall: COVID-19 samples, acute and convalescent, were from the United States, Italy and Spain. Nucleic acid was either cDNA or gDNA, and it came from T cells, B-cell-depleted T cells, or PBMCs.

Original data processing: Using reference gene primer amplification, nucleated cell counts were estimated. Repertoires were generated with immunoSEQ multiplex PCR, while TCRdb's copy carries only in-frame clones and drops some. For V, J and clone size, that table is used; D and trimming come from the DNA. The sample comprises 60,000 to 95,000 clones, around 67% of which are singletons, and 2.6% rests with the top ten. The CDR3 has 14 amino acids. Trimming took 5 bases from V and 5 from J, leaving 13 bases between them. Germline CDR1 MNHEY, CDR2 SMNVEV (reference sequence). The source is a human donor with acute or convalescent COVID-19. The donor label of this sample is uncertain. The V gene is TRBV27, the J gene TRBJ1-5, with a tentative D call TRBD1 (5 bases). Sequencing input: peripheral blood. The CDR3 region has the DNA TGTGCCAGCAGTGGCGCGTGGGGCTATCAGCCCCAGCATTTT. This sequence encodes CASSGAWGYQPQHF.